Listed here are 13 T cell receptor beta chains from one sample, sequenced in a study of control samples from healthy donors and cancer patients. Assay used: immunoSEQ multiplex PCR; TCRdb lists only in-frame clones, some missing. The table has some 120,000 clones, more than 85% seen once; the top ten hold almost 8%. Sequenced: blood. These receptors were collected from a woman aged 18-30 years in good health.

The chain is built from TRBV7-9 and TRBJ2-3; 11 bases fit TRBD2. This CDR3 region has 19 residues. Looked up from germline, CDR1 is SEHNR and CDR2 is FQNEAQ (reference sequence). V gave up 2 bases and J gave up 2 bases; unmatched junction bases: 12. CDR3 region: CASSLRDSGGASVTDTQYF. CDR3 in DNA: TGTGCCAGCAGCTTACGCGATAGCGGGGGGGCCTCGGTCACAGATACGCAGTATTTT. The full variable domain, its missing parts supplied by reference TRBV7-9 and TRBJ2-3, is DTGVSQNPRHKITKRGQNVTFRCDPISEHNRLYWYRQTLGQGPEFLTYFQNEAQLEKSRLLSDRFSAERPKGSFSTLEIQRTEQGDSAMYLCASSLRDSGGASVTDTQYFGPGTRLTVL.

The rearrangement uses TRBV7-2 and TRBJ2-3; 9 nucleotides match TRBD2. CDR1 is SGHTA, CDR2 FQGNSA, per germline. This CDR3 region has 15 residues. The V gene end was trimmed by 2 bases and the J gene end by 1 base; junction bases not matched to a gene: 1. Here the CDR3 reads CASSLQRGGTDTQYF. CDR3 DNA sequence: TGTGCCAGCAGCTTACAGCGGGGGGGCACAGATACGCAGTATTTT.

CDR3 sequence: CASSFNAPWNTIYF. In DNA form, the CDR3 reads TGTGCCAGCAGTTTCAACGCCCCATGGAACACCATATATTTT. The V gene is TRBV6-5, the J gene TRBJ1-3, with unresolved D. Trimming cost V 4 bases and J 7 bases, with 14 bases left between them. Per germline, CDR1 MNHEY and CDR2 SVGAGI. There are 14 residues in the CDR3.

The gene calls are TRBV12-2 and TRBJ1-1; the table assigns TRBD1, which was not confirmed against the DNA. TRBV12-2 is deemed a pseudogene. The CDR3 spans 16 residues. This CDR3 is CASRFRGWWMNTEAFF. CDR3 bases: TGTGCAAGTCGCTTCAGGGGATGGTGGATGAACACTGAAGCTTTCTTT.

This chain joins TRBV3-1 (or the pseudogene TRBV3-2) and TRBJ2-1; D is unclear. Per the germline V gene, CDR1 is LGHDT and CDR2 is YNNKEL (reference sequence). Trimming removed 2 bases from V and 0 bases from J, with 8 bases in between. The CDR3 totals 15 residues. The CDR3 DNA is TGTGCCAGCAGCCAACTACTGAGCTCCTACAATGAGCAGTTCTTC. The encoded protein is CASSQLLSSYNEQFF.

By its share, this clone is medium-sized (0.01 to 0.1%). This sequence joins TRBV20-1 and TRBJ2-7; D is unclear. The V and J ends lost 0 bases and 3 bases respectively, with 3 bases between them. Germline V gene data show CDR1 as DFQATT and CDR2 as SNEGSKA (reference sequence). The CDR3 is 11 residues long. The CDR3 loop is CSAREYYEQYF. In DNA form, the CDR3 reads TGCAGTGCTAGAGAATACTACGAGCAGTACTTC.

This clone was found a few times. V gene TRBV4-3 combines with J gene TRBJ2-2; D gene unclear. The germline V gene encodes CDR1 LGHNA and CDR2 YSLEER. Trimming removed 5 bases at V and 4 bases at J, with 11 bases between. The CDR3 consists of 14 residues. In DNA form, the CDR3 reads TGCGCCAGCAGCTCCCGCGTGGGCACCGGGGAGCTGTTTTTT. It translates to CASSSRVGTGELFF.

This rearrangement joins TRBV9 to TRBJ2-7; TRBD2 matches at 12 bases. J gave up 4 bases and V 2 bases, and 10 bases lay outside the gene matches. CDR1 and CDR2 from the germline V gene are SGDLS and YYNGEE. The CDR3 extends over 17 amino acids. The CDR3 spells CASSVDPSGGARYEQYF. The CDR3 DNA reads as TGTGCCAGCAGCGTCGACCCTAGCGGGGGGGCCAGGTACGAGCAGTACTTC. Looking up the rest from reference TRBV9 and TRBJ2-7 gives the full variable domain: DSGVTQTPKHLITATGQRVTLRCSPRSGDLSVYWYQQSLDQGLQFLIQYYNGEERAKGNILERFSAQQFPDLHSELNLSSLELGDSALYFCASSVDPSGGARYEQYFGPGTRLTVT.

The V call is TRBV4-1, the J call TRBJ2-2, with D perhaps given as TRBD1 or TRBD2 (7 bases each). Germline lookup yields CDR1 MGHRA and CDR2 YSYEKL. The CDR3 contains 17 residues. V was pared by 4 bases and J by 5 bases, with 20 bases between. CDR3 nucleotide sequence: TGCGCCAGCAGCCTGGGTAGGGGGCGGGAGATGACCGGGGAGCTGTTTTTT. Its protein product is CASSLGRGREMTGELFF.

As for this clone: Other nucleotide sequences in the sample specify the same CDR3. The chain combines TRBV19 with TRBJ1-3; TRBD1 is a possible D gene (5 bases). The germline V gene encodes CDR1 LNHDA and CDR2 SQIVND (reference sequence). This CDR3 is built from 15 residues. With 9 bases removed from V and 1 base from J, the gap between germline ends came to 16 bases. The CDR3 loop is CASPAPGSSGNTIYF. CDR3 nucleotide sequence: TGTGCCAGCCCCGCTCCAGGGTCTTCTGGAAACACCATATATTTT.

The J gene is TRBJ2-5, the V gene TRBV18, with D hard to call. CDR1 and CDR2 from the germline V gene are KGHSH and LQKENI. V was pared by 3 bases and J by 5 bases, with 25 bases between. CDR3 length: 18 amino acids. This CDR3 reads CASSPLPPRPETRETQYF. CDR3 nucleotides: TGTGCCAGCTCACCCCTCCCCCCGCGGCCAGAGACGAGGGAGACCCAGTACTTC.

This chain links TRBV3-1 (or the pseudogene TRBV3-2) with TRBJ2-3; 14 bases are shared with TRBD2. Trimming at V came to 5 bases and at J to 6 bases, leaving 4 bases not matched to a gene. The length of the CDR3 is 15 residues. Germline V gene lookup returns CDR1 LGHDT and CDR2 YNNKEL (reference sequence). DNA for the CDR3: TGTGCCAGCAGCAAGGGACTAGCGGGAGCTGATACGCAGTATTTT. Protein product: CASSKGLAGADTQYF.

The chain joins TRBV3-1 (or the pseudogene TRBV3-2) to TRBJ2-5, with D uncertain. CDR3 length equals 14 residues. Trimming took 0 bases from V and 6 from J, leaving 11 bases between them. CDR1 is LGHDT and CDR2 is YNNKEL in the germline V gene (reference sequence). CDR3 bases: TGTGCCAGCAGCCAAGACTCCATTGGGCAGACCCAGTACTTC. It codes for CASSQDSIGQTQYF.